The 22 T cell receptor beta chains below were found in one sample sequenced in a study of blood T cell repertoires in COVID-19. TCRdb's table, derived via immunoSEQ multiplex PCR, lists solely in-frame clones and lacks some. The sample holds 200,000 to 250,000 clones, around 80% seen once. Sequenced: peripheral blood. These receptors were taken from a human donor in a cohort sampled during active COVID-19.

In DNA, the CDR3 is TGTGCCAGCAGCCCCTCTACACTAGCGGCTCGGGGTAAGCAGTACTTC. Its translation is CASSPSTLAARGKQYF. The genes are TRBV7-9 and TRBJ2-7; 8 nucleotides align to TRBD2. Unmatched junction bases numbered 17, after V lost 5 bases and J lost 8 bases. The CDR3 runs to 16 residues. Germline CDR1 reads SEHNR; CDR2 reads FQNEAQ (reference sequence).

This clone was counted once. The CDR3 DNA sequence: TGTGCCAGTAGTATAGTTGGGCCGGGGGACTATGGCTACACCTTC. It translates to CASSIVGPGDYGYTF. V is TRBV19 and J is TRBJ1-2, with a tentative D call TRBD1 (5 bases). V dropped 1 base and J dropped 3 bases, with 12 bases sitting between them. This CDR3 has 15 residues. CDR1 and CDR2 (germline): LNHDA, SQIVND (reference sequence).

The gene calls are TRBV6-5 and TRBJ2-6; the match to TRBD1 covers 10 bases. Germline CDR1 MNHEY, CDR2 SVGAGI. This CDR3 region has 14 residues. V shed 10 bases, J shed 4 bases, and the junction held 4 bases outside the gene matches. The CDR3 region has the DNA TGTGCCATCGACAGGGGGCCCGGGGCCAACGTCCTGACTTTC. This sequence encodes CAIDRGPGANVLTF.

The CDR3 loop is CASSVAGTGVTDTQYF. CDR3 sequence (DNA): TGTGCCAGCAGCGTAGCCGGGACAGGGGTCACAGATACGCAGTATTTT. The chain couples TRBV9 to TRBJ2-3, with 10 bases matching TRBD1. The CDR3 is made up of 16 amino acids. Germline CDR1 reads SGDLS; CDR2 reads YYNGEE. V lost 0 bases, J lost 2 bases, and 3 bases stayed unmatched.

As concerns this clone: The sample carries other DNA sequences with the same CDR3. The chain joins TRBV7-3 to TRBJ1-5, with TRBD1 as a possible D gene (6 bases). Germline V lookup: CDR1 SGHTA, CDR2 FQGTGA. Trimming stripped 8 bases from V and 4 bases from J, with 12 bases between. The CDR3 is made up of 13 amino acids. DNA for the CDR3: TGTGCCAGCTCACTACAGGGTAATCAGCCCCAGCATTTT. Translation gives CASSLQGNQPQHF.

This chain uses TRBV4-2 with TRBJ2-7; 12 nucleotides agree with TRBD1. There are 15 residues in the CDR3. CDR1 LGHNA and CDR2 YNFKEQ come from the germline V gene. Trimming removed 4 bases from V and 5 bases from J; junction bases left unmatched: 6. CDR3 residues: CASSRGTGGPHEQYF. The DNA of the CDR3 is TGTGCCAGCAGCCGAGGGACAGGGGGCCCCCACGAGCAGTACTTC.

The chain employs TRBV19 and TRBJ2-3, with D unclear. The CDR3 length is 13 residues. Germline CDR1 is LNHDA and CDR2 is SQIVND (reference sequence). V shed 5 bases and J shed 4 bases, with 10 bases lying between them. CDR3 residues: CASSPRLADTQYF. The CDR3 DNA sequence: TGTGCCAGTAGTCCTCGACTGGCAGATACGCAGTATTTT.

The chain employs TRBV28 and TRBJ2-7; D perhaps matches TRBD1 (7 bases). The CDR3 totals 11 residues. Germline V gene lookup returns CDR1 MDHEN and CDR2 SYDVKM. Trimming removed 11 bases from V and 2 bases from J, with 10 bases in between. The CDR3 reads CAAGQPYEQYF. The CDR3 nucleotides read TGTGCCGCGGGACAGCCCTACGAGCAGTACTTC.

There are a few counts of this clone. The rearrangement joins TRBV18 to TRBJ1-6, with D perhaps TRBD1 (5 bases). Germline-derived CDR1 and CDR2 are KGHSH and LQKENI. The ends were cut back, 4 bases at V and 5 bases at J, with 9 bases in the middle. CDR3 length: 14 residues. The CDR3 nucleotides are TGTGCCAGCTCACTCCCACAGGATAATTCACCCCTCCACTTT. Amino acid sequence: CASSLPQDNSPLHF.

The V gene is TRBV4-1, the J gene TRBJ2-7; D gene uncertain. Germline V gives CDR1 MGHRA, CDR2 YSYEKL. The ends were cut back, 0 bases at V and 12 bases at J, with 21 bases in the middle. CDR3 size: 15 residues. The CDR3 protein is CASSQDGLSPYGRYF. The CDR3, as DNA: TGCGCCAGCAGCCAAGATGGGCTTTCCCCCTACGGAAGGTACTTC.

The sample holds one count of this clone. V is TRBV4-2 and J is TRBJ1-6; possible D gene TRBD1, 5 bases. The CDR3 is 17 residues long. The ends were cut back, 2 bases at V and 9 bases at J, with 20 bases in the middle. Per the germline V gene, CDR1 is LGHNA and CDR2 is YNFKEQ. CDR3 sequence: CASSQSRTWQDSSPLHF. The CDR3, as DNA: TGTGCCAGCAGCCAATCTAGGACATGGCAAGATAGTTCACCCCTCCACTTT.

This chain uses TRBV7-9 with TRBJ2-7; 11 nucleotides align to TRBD1. This CDR3 is 15 amino acids long. V was pared by 6 bases and J by 3 bases, with 7 bases of the junction left unmatched. From germline, CDR1 is SEHNR and CDR2 FQNEAQ (reference sequence). CDR3 DNA sequence: TGTGCCAGCAGTATCCCGGACAGGGGGCTCTACGAGCAGTACTTC. This codes for CASSIPDRGLYEQYF. Based on the CDR3 plus reference TRBV7-9 and TRBJ2-7, the full variable domain is DTGVSQNPRHKITKRGQNVTFRCDPISEHNRLYWYRQTLGQGPEFLTYFQNEAQLEKSRLLSDRFSAERPKGSFSTLEIQRTEQGDSAMYLCASSIPDRGLYEQYFGPGTRLTVT.

To note about this clone: Other DNA sequences in the sample encode the same CDR3. CDR3 sequence (DNA): TGCAGTGCTAGACGGGGTCAGCCCCAGCATTTT. Translating gives CSARRGQPQHF. The V gene is TRBV20-1, the J gene TRBJ1-5; D unresolved. The V gene lost 2 bases and the J gene lost 6 bases, with 5 bases spanning the gap. The CDR3 length is 11 residues. The germline V gene encodes CDR1 DFQATT and CDR2 SNEGSKA (reference sequence).

This clone occurred once. The rearrangement uses TRBV5-4 and TRBJ1-2, with a tentative D call TRBD1 (5 bases). Looked up from germline, CDR1 is SGHNT and CDR2 is YYREEE (reference sequence). The CDR3 is made up of 15 amino acids. V lost 4 bases and J lost 0, with 13 bases in between. As DNA, the CDR3 is TGTGCCAGCAGCCGCGGGACGAGCACTAACTATGGCTACACCTTC. Encoded protein: CASSRGTSTNYGYTF.

The chain recombines TRBV28 with TRBJ1-1; TRBD1 matches 8 bases. The CDR3 sequence is 15 residues long. V trimming: 7 bases; J trimming: 7 bases; junction bases outside the gene matches: 14. In germline, CDR1 is MDHEN, CDR2 SYDVKM. The chain's CDR3 is CASIAGGGSGREAFF. The CDR3 DNA follows: TGTGCCAGCATCGCAGGGGGCGGGAGTGGACGTGAAGCTTTCTTT.

The chain links TRBV7-8 to TRBJ1-1; D unresolved. The CDR3 length is 13 residues. The V gene's germline CDR1 is SGHVS and CDR2 FQNEAQ. V was clipped by 7 bases and J by 4 bases, with 13 bases between them. For the CDR3, the DNA is TGTGCCAGCACCAACTCGGGGTTCACTGAAGCTTTCTTT. It codes for CASTNSGFTEAFF.

The chain recombines TRBV15 with TRBJ2-5; 13 bases are shared with TRBD2. J lost 9 bases, V lost 0 bases, and 13 bases had no gene match. The V gene's germline CDR1 is LNHNV and CDR2 YYDKDF (reference sequence). This CDR3 contains 18 residues. The CDR3, as DNA: TGTGCCACCAGCAGAGATTCGGTGACTAGCGGGGGGAAAGGGGCCCAGTACTTC. Translation gives CATSRDSVTSGGKGAQYF.

The chain recombines TRBV12-3 or TRBV12-4 with TRBJ2-2, with D unclear. Trimming shortened V by 3 bases and J by 6 bases, and 5 bases separated the two germline ends. This CDR3 is 12 amino acids long. In DNA form, the CDR3 reads TGTGCCAGCAGTTTCCCGTCCGGGGAGCTGTTTTTT. Its protein is CASSFPSGELFF.

This clone was recorded once. The chain couples TRBV6-1 to TRBJ1-2; the D is unclear. Per germline, CDR1 MNHNS and CDR2 SASEGT. The V gene lost 3 bases and the J gene lost 6 bases, with 11 bases spanning the gap. There are 13 residues in the CDR3. The CDR3 nucleotides read TGTGCCAGCAGTGATACGGGTCGCAATGGCTACACCTTC. Its protein product is CASSDTGRNGYTF.

The CDR3 here is CASRTGVDSPLHF. As DNA, the CDR3 is TGTGCCAGCAGAACAGGGGTAGATTCACCCCTCCACTTT. The chain joins TRBV2 to TRBJ1-6; 7 nucleotides line up with TRBD1. The CDR3 extends over 13 amino acids. V was pared by 6 bases and J by 8 bases, with 4 bases of the junction left unmatched. Germline V gene sequence: CDR1 SNHLY, CDR2 FYNNEI.

The chain links TRBV11-2 to TRBJ2-7; 9 bases line up with TRBD1. Per the germline V gene, CDR1 is SGHAT and CDR2 is FQNNGV. The CDR3 is made up of 14 amino acids. V lost 5 bases, J lost 3 bases, and 5 bases stayed unmatched. CDR3 protein: CASSKGQGNYEQYF. DNA for the CDR3: TGTGCCAGCAGCAAGGGACAGGGCAACTACGAGCAGTACTTC.

This sequence joins TRBV5-1 and TRBJ1-4; TRBD1 might be the D (5 bases). V lost 4 bases and J lost 0, with 10 bases in between. This CDR3 has 15 residues. Per germline, CDR1 SGHRS and CDR2 YFSETQ. The chain's CDR3 is CASSPTDTTNEKLFF. The CDR3 DNA follows: TGCGCCAGCAGCCCGACAGACACAACTAATGAAAAACTGTTTTTT.